The present TCR beta chain was sequenced within a study of blood T cell repertoires in COVID-19. On the study more broadly: Samples came from the United States, Italy and Spain, spanning acute and convalescent COVID-19. PBMCs, B-cell-depleted T cells, or T cells were the source of the cDNA or gDNA that made up the material.

This CDR3 comprises 13 residues. CDR1 and CDR2 from the germline V gene are ENHRY and SYGVKD. The V gene lost 10 bases and the J gene lost 4 bases, with 14 bases spanning the gap. Libraries were prepared by immunoSEQ multiplex PCR; TCRdb keeps only in-frame clonotypes and omits some of them. This sample has about 90,000 clones, with about 89% found just once. Many counts were recorded for this clone. The V call is TRBV10-3, the J call TRBJ1-5; D is possibly TRBD1 (5 bases). Material for sequencing was peripheral blood. The source is a human donor in a cohort sampled during active COVID-19. Written as DNA, the CDR3 is TGTGCCACGGGGGACGTTTCGAATCAGCCCCAGCATTTT. Protein: CATGDVSNQPQHF.